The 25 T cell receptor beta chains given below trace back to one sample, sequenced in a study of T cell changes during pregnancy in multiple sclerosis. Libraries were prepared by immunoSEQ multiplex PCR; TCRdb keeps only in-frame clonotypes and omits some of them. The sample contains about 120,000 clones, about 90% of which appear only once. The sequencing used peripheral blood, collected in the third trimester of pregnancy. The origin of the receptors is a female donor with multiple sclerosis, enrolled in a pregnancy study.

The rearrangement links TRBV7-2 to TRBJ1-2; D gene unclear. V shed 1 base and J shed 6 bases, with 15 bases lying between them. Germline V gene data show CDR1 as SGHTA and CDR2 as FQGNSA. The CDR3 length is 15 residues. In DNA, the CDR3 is TGTGCCAGCAGCTTAGTGTATGGCAAACAGAATGGCTACACCTTC. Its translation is CASSLVYGKQNGYTF.

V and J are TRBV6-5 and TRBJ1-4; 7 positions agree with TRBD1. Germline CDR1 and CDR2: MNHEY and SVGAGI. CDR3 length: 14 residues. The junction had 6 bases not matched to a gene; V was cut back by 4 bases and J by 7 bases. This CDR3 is CASSSGTEGEKLFF. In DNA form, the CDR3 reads TGTGCCAGCAGTTCCGGGACAGAAGGTGAAAAACTGTTTTTT.

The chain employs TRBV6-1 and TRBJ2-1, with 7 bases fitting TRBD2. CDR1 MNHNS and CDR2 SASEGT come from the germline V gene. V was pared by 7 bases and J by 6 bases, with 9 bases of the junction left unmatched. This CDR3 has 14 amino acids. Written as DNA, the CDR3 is TGTGCCAGCACCTGGGAGCGGGGCCCCAATGAGCAGTTCTTC. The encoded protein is CASTWERGPNEQFF.

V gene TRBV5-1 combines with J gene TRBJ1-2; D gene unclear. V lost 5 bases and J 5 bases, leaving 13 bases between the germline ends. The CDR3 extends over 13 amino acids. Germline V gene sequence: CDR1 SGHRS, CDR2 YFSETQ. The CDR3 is CASSFPSSYGYTF. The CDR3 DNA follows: TGCGCCAGCAGTTTCCCTTCGAGTTATGGCTACACCTTC. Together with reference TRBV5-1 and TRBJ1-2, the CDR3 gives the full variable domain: KAGVTQTPRYLIKTRGQQVTLSCSPISGHRSVSWYQQTPGQGLQFLFEYFSETQRNKGNFPGRFSGRQFSNSRSEMNVSTLELGDSALYLCASSFPSSYGYTFGSGTRLTVV.

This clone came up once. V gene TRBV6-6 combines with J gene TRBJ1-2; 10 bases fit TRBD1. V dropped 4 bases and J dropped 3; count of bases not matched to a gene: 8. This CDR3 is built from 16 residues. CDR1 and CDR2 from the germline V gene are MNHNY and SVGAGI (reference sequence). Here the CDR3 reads CASSFGQGVIDYGYTF. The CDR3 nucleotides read TGTGCCAGCAGTTTTGGACAGGGGGTAATCGACTATGGCTACACCTTC.

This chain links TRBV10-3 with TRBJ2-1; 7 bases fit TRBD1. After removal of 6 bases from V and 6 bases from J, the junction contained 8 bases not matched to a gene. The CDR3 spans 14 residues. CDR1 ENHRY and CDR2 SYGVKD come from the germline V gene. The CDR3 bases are TGTGCCATCAGCGACGACAGGGACCTCAATGAGCAGTTCTTC. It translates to CAISDDRDLNEQFF.

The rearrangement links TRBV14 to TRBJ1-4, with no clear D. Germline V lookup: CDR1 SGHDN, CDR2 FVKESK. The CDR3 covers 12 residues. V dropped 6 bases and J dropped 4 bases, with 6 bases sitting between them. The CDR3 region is CASSSNNEKLFF. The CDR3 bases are TGTGCCAGCAGTTCTAATAATGAAAAACTGTTTTTT.

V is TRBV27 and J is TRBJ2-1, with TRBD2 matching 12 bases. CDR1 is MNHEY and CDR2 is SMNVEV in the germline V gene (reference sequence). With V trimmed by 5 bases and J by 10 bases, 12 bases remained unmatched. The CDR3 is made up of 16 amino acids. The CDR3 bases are TGTGCCAGCAGTCCCATTTCTAGCGGGGGGGCCAGAGAGCAGTTCTTC. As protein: CASSPISSGGAREQFF.

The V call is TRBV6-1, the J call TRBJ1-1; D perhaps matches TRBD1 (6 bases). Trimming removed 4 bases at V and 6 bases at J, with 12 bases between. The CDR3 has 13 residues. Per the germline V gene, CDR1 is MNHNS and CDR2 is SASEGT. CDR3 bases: TGTGCCAGCAGTGGGACAGTTTTTCCTGAAGCTTTCTTT. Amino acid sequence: CASSGTVFPEAFF.

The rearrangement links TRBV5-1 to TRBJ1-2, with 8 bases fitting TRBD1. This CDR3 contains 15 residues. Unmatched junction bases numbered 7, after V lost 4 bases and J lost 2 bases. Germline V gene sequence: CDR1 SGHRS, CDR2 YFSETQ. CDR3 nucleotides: TGCGCCAGCAGCCCTGGACAGGGAACGAACTATGGCTACACCTTC. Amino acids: CASSPGQGTNYGYTF.

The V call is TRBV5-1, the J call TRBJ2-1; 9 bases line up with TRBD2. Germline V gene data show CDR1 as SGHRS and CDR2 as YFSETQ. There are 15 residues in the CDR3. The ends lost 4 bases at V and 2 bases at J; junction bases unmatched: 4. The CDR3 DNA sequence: TGCGCCAGCAGCCCCGGACTAGCGACCTACAATGAGCAGTTCTTC. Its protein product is CASSPGLATYNEQFF.

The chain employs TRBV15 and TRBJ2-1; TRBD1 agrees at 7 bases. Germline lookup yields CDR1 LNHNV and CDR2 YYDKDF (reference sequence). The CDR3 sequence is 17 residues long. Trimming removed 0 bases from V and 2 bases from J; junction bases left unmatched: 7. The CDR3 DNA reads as TGTGCCACCAGCAGAGATAGGGGGCCGACAGCCTACAATGAGCAGTTCTTC. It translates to CATSRDRGPTAYNEQFF.

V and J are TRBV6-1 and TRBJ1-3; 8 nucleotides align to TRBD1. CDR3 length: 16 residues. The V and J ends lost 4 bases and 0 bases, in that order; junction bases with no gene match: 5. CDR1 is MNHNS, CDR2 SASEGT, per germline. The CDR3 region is CASSGQGSSSGNTIYF. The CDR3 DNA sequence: TGTGCCAGCAGTGGACAGGGGTCGAGCTCTGGAAACACCATATATTTT.

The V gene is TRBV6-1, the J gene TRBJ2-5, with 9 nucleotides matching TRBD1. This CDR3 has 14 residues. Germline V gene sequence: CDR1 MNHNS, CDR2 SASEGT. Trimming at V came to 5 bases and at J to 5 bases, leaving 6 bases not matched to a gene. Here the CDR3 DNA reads TGTGCCAGCAGTTGGGACAGGGCGACGGAGACCCAGTACTTC. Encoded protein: CASSWDRATETQYF.

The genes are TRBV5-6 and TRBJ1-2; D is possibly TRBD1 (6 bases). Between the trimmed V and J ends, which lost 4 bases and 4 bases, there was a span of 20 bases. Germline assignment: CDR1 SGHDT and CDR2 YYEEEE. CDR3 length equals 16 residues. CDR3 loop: CASSPLGQLTSYGYTF. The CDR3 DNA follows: TGTGCCAGCAGCCCACTGGGACAACTAACTTCCTATGGCTACACCTTC.

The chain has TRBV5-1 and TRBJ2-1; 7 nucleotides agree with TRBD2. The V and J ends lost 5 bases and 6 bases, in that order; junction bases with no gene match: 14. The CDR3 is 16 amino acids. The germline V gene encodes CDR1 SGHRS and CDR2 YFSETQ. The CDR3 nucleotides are TGCGCCAGCAGAAGGGTTGTTGGGGGGGGAGGCAATGAGCAGTTCTTC. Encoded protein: CASRRVVGGGGNEQFF.

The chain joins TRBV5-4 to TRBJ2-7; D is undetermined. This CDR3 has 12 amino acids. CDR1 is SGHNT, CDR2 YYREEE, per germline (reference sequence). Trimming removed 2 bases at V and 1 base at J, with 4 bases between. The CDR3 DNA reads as TGTGCCAGCAGCTTCGGGTCCTACGAGCAGTACTTC. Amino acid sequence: CASSFGSYEQYF.

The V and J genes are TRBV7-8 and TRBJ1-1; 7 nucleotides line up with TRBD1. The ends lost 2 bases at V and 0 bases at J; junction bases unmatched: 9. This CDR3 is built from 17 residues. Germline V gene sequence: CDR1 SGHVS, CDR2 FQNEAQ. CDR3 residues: CASSLTQGVVLNTEAFF. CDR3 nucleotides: TGTGCCAGCAGCTTAACCCAGGGGGTAGTATTGAACACTGAAGCTTTCTTT.

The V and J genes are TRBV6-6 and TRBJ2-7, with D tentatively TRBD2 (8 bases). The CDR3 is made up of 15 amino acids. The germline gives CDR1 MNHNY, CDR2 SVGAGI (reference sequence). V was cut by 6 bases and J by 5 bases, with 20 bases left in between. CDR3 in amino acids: CASSYPGGGEDEQYF. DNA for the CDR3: TGTGCCAGCAGCTACCCGGGAGGGGGCGAGGACGAGCAGTACTTC.

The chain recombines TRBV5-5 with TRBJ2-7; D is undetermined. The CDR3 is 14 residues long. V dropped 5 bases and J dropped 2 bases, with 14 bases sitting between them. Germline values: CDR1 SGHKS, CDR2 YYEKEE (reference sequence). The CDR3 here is CASRTEMTTYEQYF. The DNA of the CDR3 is TGTGCCAGCAGGACTGAAATGACCACCTACGAGCAGTACTTC.

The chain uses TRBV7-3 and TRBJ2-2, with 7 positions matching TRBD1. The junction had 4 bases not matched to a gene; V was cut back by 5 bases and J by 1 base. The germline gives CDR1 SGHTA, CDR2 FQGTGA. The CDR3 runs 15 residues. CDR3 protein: CASSLDRMNTGELFF. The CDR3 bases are TGTGCCAGCAGCCTGGACAGGATGAACACCGGGGAGCTGTTTTTT.

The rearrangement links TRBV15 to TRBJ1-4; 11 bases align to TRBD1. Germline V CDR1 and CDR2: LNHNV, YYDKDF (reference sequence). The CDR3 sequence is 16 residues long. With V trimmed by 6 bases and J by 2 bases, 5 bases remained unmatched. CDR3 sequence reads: CATRRTGGVTNEKLFF. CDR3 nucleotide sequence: TGTGCCACCAGACGGACAGGGGGCGTTACTAATGAAAAACTGTTTTTT.

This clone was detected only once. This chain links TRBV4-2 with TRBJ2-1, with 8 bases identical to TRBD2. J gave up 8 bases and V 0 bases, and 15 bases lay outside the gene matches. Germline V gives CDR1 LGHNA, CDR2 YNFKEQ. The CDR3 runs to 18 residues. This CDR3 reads CASSQDTLAETQVDEQFF. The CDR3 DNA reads TGTGCCAGCAGCCAAGATACACTAGCGGAGACCCAAGTCGATGAGCAGTTCTTC.

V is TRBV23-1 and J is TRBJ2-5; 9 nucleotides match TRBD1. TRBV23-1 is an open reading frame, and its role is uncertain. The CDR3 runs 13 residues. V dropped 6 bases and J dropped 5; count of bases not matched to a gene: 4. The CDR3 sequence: CASRDRGTETQYF. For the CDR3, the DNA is TGCGCCAGCAGGGACAGGGGTACCGAGACCCAGTACTTC.

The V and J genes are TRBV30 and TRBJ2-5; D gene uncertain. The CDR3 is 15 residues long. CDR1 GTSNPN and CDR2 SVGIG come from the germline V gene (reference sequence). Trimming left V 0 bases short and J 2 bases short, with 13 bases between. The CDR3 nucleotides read TGTGCCTGGAGTGTAATAGCAGATACTCAAGAGACCCAGTACTTC. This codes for CAWSVIADTQETQYF.